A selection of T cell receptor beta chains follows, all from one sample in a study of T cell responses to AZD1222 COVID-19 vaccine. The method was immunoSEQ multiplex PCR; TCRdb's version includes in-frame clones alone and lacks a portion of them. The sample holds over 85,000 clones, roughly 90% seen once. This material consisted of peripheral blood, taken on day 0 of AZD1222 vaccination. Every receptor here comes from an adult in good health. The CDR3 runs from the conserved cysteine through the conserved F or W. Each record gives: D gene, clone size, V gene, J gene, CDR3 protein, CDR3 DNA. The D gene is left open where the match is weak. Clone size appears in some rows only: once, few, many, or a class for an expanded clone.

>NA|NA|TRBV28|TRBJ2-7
CASRNGHDYEQYF
TGTGCCAGCAGGAATGGACACGATTACGAGCAGTACTTC
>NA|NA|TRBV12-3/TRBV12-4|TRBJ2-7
CASSWGREQYF
TGTGCCAGCAGTTGGGGCAGGGAGCAGTACTTC
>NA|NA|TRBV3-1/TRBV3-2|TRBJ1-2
CASSQDLDNPYGYTF
TGTGCCAGCAGCCAAGATCTCGATAATCCCTATGGCTACACCTTC
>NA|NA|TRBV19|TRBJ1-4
CASSSFTTNEKLFF
TGTGCCAGTAGCTCATTTACAACTAATGAAAAACTGTTTTTT
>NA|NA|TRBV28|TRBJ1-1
CASSPPAIPEAFF
TGTGCCAGCAGTCCGCCTGCAATCCCTGAAGCTTTCTTT
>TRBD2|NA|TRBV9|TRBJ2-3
CASSAPGTSRADTQYF
TGTGCCAGCAGCGCGCCGGGGACTAGTCGCGCAGATACGCAGTATTTT
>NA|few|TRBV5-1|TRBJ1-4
CASSLERGGEKLFF
TGCGCCAGCAGCTTGGAAAGGGGTGGAGAAAAACTGTTTTTT
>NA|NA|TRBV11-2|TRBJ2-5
CASSSARTQYF
TGTGCCAGCAGCTCGGCCCGAACCCAGTACTTC
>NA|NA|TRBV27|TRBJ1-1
CASSLVWGLNTEAFF
TGTGCCAGCAGTTTAGTTTGGGGGTTGAACACTGAAGCTTTCTTT
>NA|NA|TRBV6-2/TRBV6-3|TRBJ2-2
CASSPEGGITTGELFF
TGTGCCAGCAGCCCTGAGGGGGGGATTACGACCGGGGAGCTGTTTTTT
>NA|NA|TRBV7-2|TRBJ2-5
CASSRSMGETQYF
TGTGCCAGCAGTCGAAGTATGGGAGAGACCCAGTACTTC
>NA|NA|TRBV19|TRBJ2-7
CASSIQGARSYEQYF
TGTGCCAGTAGTATTCAAGGGGCGAGGTCCTACGAGCAGTACTTC
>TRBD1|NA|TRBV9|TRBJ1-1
CASSVIRDSEAFF
TGTGCCAGCAGCGTGATCCGGGACAGTGAAGCTTTCTTT
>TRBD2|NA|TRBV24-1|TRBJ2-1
CATSDLKATSGTRDEQFF
TGTGCCACCAGTGATTTGAAGGCCACTAGCGGGACAAGGGATGAGCAGTTCTTC
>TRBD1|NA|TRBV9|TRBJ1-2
CASSVTGTEDYGYTF
TGTGCCAGCAGCGTCACCGGGACAGAAGACTATGGCTACACCTTC
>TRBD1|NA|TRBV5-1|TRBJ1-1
CASSLAGTVNTEAFF
TGCGCCAGCAGCTTGGCCGGGACAGTTAACACTGAAGCTTTCTTT
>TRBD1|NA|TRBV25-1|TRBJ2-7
CASSELDRGSYEQYF
TGTGCCAGCAGTGAACTGGACAGGGGGTCCTACGAGCAGTACTTC